This T cell receptor (beta chain) was sequenced in a study of blood T cell repertoires in COVID-19. Background on the study: T cells, B-cell-depleted T cells, or PBMCs provided the cDNA or gDNA that served as material.

Trimming left V 5 bases short and J 2 bases short, with 10 bases between. The CDR3 extends over 13 amino acids. The germline V gene encodes CDR1 SGHDT and CDR2 YYEEEE. Measured with immunoSEQ multiplex PCR; TCRdb has only the in-frame clones, and not every one. The sample yields some 89,000 clones, 70% to 85% seen once. This rearrangement joins TRBV5-6 to TRBJ1-1, with a possible D match to TRBD1 (5 bases). The TCR originated in a man aged 65 to 79 with acute or convalescent COVID-19. The specimen was peripheral blood. Here the CDR3 DNA reads TGTGCCAGCAGTTTTGACAGAAACACTGAAGCTTTCTTT. It codes for CASSFDRNTEAFF.